Below, 10 T cell receptor beta chains from the same sample are listed, as sequenced in a study of Ad26.COV2.S vaccination and SARS-CoV-2 variants. The treatment is: some 19 received Ad26.COV2.S at low or high dose, single or two shots; several received placebo; per-sample allocation not given. Following the first vaccine or placebo injection, samples were taken on day 63. This table comes from immunoSEQ multiplex PCR, and its TCRdb copy is limited to in-frame clones, with some not included. The data show more than 300,000 clones, 88% seen once. The material sequenced was peripheral blood, taken in a trial of Ad26.COV2.S vaccine versus placebo. These receptors were obtained from a person between 18 and 60 years old who received the Ad26.COV2.S COVID-19 vaccine or a placebo.

The V gene is TRBV28, the J gene TRBJ1-3; 7 bases fit TRBD1. Unmatched junction bases numbered 12, after V lost 5 bases and J lost 2 bases. CDR3 length: 17 amino acids. In germline, CDR1 is MDHEN, CDR2 SYDVKM. The CDR3 DNA sequence: TGTGCCAGCAGTATTAGACAGGGAGGGTGGGCTGGAAACACCATATATTTT. Translation: CASSIRQGGWAGNTIYF.

The J gene is TRBJ1-1, the V gene TRBV9; no firm D call. V was shortened by 4 bases and J by 6 bases, with 7 bases between the two germline ends. The V gene's germline CDR1 is SGDLS and CDR2 YYNGEE. The length of the CDR3 is 11 residues. The CDR3 coding sequence is TGTGCCAGCAGCATCGGACCTGAAGCTTTCTTT. It translates to CASSIGPEAFF.

The chain links TRBV19 to TRBJ1-2; TRBD1 aligns across 11 bases. This CDR3 region has 15 residues. Germline-derived CDR1 and CDR2 are LNHDA and SQIVND (reference sequence). V lost 3 bases, J lost 4 bases, and 4 bases stayed unmatched. The CDR3 reads CASSMDRGLAYGYTF. CDR3 in DNA: TGTGCCAGTAGTATGGACAGGGGGCTGGCCTATGGCTACACCTTC.

DNA for the CDR3: TGTGCCAGCAGTCTCCGGGACAGGGGAACTTGGGAGCTGTTTTTT. It encodes CASSLRDRGTWELFF. V is TRBV27 and J is TRBJ2-2; 10 bases align to TRBD1. V lost 5 bases, J lost 9 bases, and 9 bases stayed unmatched. This CDR3 spans 15 amino acids. Germline V gives CDR1 MNHEY, CDR2 SMNVEV (reference sequence).

J is TRBJ1-5 and V is TRBV27; 7 nucleotides match TRBD1. The CDR3 runs to 15 residues. Per the germline V gene, CDR1 is MNHEY and CDR2 is SMNVEV (reference sequence). Unmatched junction bases numbered 5, after V lost 6 bases and J lost 0 bases. The DNA of the CDR3 is TGTGCCAGCAGGATGACAGGGCTTAGCAATCAGCCCCAGCATTTT. It specifies CASRMTGLSNQPQHF.

The chain links TRBV7-9 to TRBJ1-3, with D possibly matching TRBD1 (6 bases). Trimming left V 7 bases short and J 4 bases short, with 23 bases between. The CDR3 runs to 17 residues. Germline CDR1 reads SEHNR; CDR2 reads FQNEAQ (reference sequence). CDR3 in amino acids: CASTHLGGPGSGNTIYF. As DNA, the CDR3 is TGTGCCAGCACCCACCTGGGGGGGCCAGGGTCAGGAAACACCATATATTTT.

This chain joins TRBV10-3 and TRBJ1-4; D is undetermined. Per the germline V gene, CDR1 is ENHRY and CDR2 is SYGVKD. CDR3 length: 13 residues. Trimming cost V 10 bases and J 6 bases, with 15 bases left between them. This CDR3 reads CATQVSIDEKLFF. The DNA of the CDR3 is TGTGCCACGCAGGTGTCTATAGATGAAAAACTGTTTTTT.

The rearrangement links TRBV19 to TRBJ1-2; no definite D call. Trimming cost V 5 bases and J 8 bases, with 15 bases left between them. Per the germline V gene, CDR1 is LNHDA and CDR2 is SQIVND (reference sequence). The CDR3 has 13 amino acids. The CDR3 sequence is CASSSGPGSGYTF. CDR3 DNA: TGTGCCAGTAGTTCCGGGCCCGGAAGCGGCTACACCTTC.

The chain is built from TRBV10-3 and TRBJ2-7; D uncertain. Germline CDR1 reads ENHRY; CDR2 reads SYGVKD. V was pared by 8 bases and J by 3 bases, with 14 bases between. The CDR3 contains 13 residues. The CDR3 loop reads CAIQPRLNYEQYF. DNA of the CDR3: TGTGCCATCCAGCCCAGACTCAACTACGAGCAGTACTTC.

J is TRBJ1-1 and V is TRBV25-1; no clear D gene. Germline V gene data show CDR1 as MGHDK and CDR2 as SYGVNS. Trimming pared 1 base from V and 6 bases from J, leaving 15 bases between. This CDR3 contains 15 residues. The DNA for the CDR3 is TGTGCCAGCAGTGAATTGGTGGTCCTCGGGGCTGAAGCTTTCTTT. The encoded protein is CASSELVVLGAEAFF.